The 32 T cell receptor beta chains given below trace back to one sample, sequenced in a study of T cells in Graves' hyperthyroidism and ophthalmopathy. RNA transcripts gave rise to amplified TCR beta CDR3 regions. Using the HTBI primer set, a first-round RT-PCR was run on the TCR CDR3. TCRdb passed the multiplex PCR reads through MiXCR, listing each CDR3 protein once. The data hold a few hundred thousand distinct CDR3 sequences, with 14% to 15% observed a single time. The sample was blood. The receptors shown here come from a woman aged 40 to 50 with Graves' hyperthyroidism that later progressed to Graves' ophthalmopathy.

Many counts were recorded for this clonotype. This chain links TRBV20-1 with TRBJ1-1, with 8 bases fitting TRBD1. The CDR3 sequence is 13 residues long. Germline loops: CDR1 DFQATT, CDR2 SNEGSKA (reference sequence). J was trimmed by 1 base and V by 4 bases; bases with no gene match: 2. DNA for the CDR3: TGCAGTGCTATAGGACAGGGGAACACTGAAGCTTTCTTT. Its protein is CSAIGQGNTEAFF.

This sequence joins TRBV24-1 and TRBJ2-2; possibly TRBD1 for D (6 bases). The CDR3 length is 13 residues. Germline V CDR1 and CDR2: KGHDR, SFDVKD. Trimming took 7 bases from V and 7 from J, leaving 12 bases between them. The CDR3 sequence is CATSWTAGGELFF. CDR3 DNA sequence: TGTGCCACCAGCTGGACAGCTGGCGGGGAGCTGTTTTTT.

The chain uses TRBV28 and TRBJ2-1; D is perhaps TRBD2 (5 bases). Trimming removed 6 bases at V and 9 bases at J, with 12 bases between. Germline CDR1 and CDR2: MDHEN and SYDVKM. The CDR3 loop spans 12 amino acids. Here the CDR3 reads CASSPSRGEQFF. CDR3 DNA sequence: TGTGCCAGCAGCCCTAGCCGGGGTGAGCAGTTCTTC.

This clonotype occurred many times. The chain has TRBV20-1 and TRBJ1-1; maybe TRBD1 (5 bases). This CDR3 region has 15 residues. V was trimmed by 0 bases and J by 2 bases, leaving 13 bases between them. The germline V gene encodes CDR1 DFQATT and CDR2 SNEGSKA (reference sequence). This CDR3 is CSARDGGRGNTEAFF. As DNA, the CDR3 is TGCAGTGCTAGAGATGGGGGACGGGGAAACACTGAAGCTTTCTTT.

A remark on this clonotype: A single base separates this from a much larger clone, so it may be a read error. This chain uses TRBV7-2 with TRBJ2-2; the D call may be TRBD1 or TRBD2 (5 bases each). Germline lookup yields CDR1 SGHTA and CDR2 FQGNSA. The CDR3 extends over 18 amino acids. CDR3 amino acids: CASSLAPTVGRYTGELSF. CDR3 nucleotide sequence: TGTGCCAGCAGCTTAGCCCCTACGGTGGGGCGCTACACCGGGGAGCTGTCTTTT.

This clonotype was found many times. The chain employs TRBV13 and TRBJ2-7; D is perhaps TRBD1 (5 bases). Trimming removed 0 bases at V and 0 bases at J, with 12 bases between. Looked up from germline, CDR1 is PRHDT and CDR2 is FYEKMQ (reference sequence). The length of the CDR3 is 16 residues. The CDR3 reads CASSLGLSGPSYEQYF. In DNA, the CDR3 is TGTGCCAGCAGCTTAGGCCTGTCAGGGCCCTCCTACGAGCAGTACTTC.

The V gene is TRBV19, the J gene TRBJ2-1; D gene unclear. Germline loops: CDR1 LNHDA, CDR2 SQIVND (reference sequence). Trimming took 3 bases from V and 11 from J, leaving 11 bases between them. CDR3 length: 12 amino acids. CDR3 in amino acids: CASSITSSKQFF. In DNA form, the CDR3 reads TGTGCCAGTAGTATCACCTCCTCCAAGCAGTTCTTC.

This clonotype was seen many times. The chain combines TRBV20-1 with TRBJ2-7; 8 positions match TRBD1. CDR3 length: 16 amino acids. CDR1 and CDR2 from the germline V gene are DFQATT and SNEGSKA (reference sequence). V lost 0 bases, J lost 5 bases, and 12 bases stayed unmatched. CDR3 region: CSARETHKTGVHEQYF. In DNA form, the CDR3 reads TGCAGTGCTAGAGAGACTCATAAGACAGGGGTCCACGAGCAGTACTTC.

This clonotype was picked up a small number of times. This could be a read error, since a much larger clone is one nucleotide away. CDR3 region: CASCAYRGHEQYF. The CDR3 coding sequence is TGCGCCAGCTGCGCCTACAGGGGCCACGAGCAGTACTTC. V and J are TRBV5-1 and TRBJ2-7; 7 positions agree with TRBD1. The CDR3 runs 13 residues. The V and J ends lost 7 bases and 5 bases, in that order; junction bases with no gene match: 9. Germline V gene data show CDR1 as SGHRS and CDR2 as YFSETQ.

This clonotype was observed a handful of times. The chain carries TRBV6-1 and TRBJ1-2, with a weak D call TRBD1 (6 bases). Germline V gene lookup returns CDR1 MNHNS and CDR2 SASEGT. The germline V and J ends were trimmed by 6 bases and 2 bases, with 13 bases remaining between them. This CDR3 is 14 amino acids long. DNA for the CDR3: TGTGCCAGCAGCGCGCAGGGGCGAAACTATGGCTACACCTTC. This encodes CASSAQGRNYGYTF.

This clonotype was observed many times. This chain links TRBV5-1 with TRBJ2-5; 8 bases line up with TRBD1. The J segment lost 5 bases and the V segment lost 2 bases, leaving 2 bases of the junction unmatched. This CDR3 region has 13 residues. Germline values: CDR1 SGHRS, CDR2 YFSETQ. For the CDR3, the DNA is TGCGCCAGCAGCTTCAGACAGGGGGAGACCCAGTACTTC. This gives the protein CASSFRQGETQYF.

There are many counts of this clonotype. CDR3 amino acids: CASSSPFSQYF. CDR3 bases: TGTGCCAGCAGTTCCCCCTTCTCCCAGTACTTC. V and J are TRBV28 and TRBJ2-5, with no clear D. V shed 4 bases and J shed 9 bases, with 9 bases lying between them. The V gene's germline CDR1 is MDHEN and CDR2 SYDVKM. CDR3 size: 11 residues.

This chain links TRBV5-1 with TRBJ2-7; no clear D. Germline CDR1 is SGHRS and CDR2 is YFSETQ. V gave up 1 base and J gave up 4 bases, with 18 bases separating them. CDR3 length equals 16 residues. The CDR3 sequence is CASSLSNRSESYEQYF. The DNA of the CDR3 is TGCGCCAGCAGCTTGTCTAATCGGTCTGAGAGTTACGAGCAGTACTTC.

The sample holds many counts of this clonotype. This chain connects TRBV28 to TRBJ2-3; D remains ambiguous. V was cut by 4 bases and J by 0 bases, with 23 bases left in between. The CDR3 has 19 amino acids. Germline-derived CDR1 and CDR2 are MDHEN and SYDVKM. For the CDR3, the DNA is TGTGCCAGCAGTTACCCCTGGTCGAAAAGTGCGAACAGCACAGATACGCAGTATTTT. It encodes CASSYPWSKSANSTDTQYF. Full variable domain (missing parts from reference TRBV28 and TRBJ2-3): DVKVTQSSRYLVKRTGEKVFLECVQDMDHENMFWYRQDPGLGLRLIYFSYDVKMKEKGDIPEGYSVSREKKERFSLILESASTNQTSMYLCASSYPWSKSANSTDTQYFGPGTRLTVL.

This clonotype came up a few times. The gene calls are TRBV7-9 and TRBJ2-1, with D possibly matching TRBD2 (6 bases). V dropped 5 bases and J dropped 3 bases, with 17 bases sitting between them. CDR1 is SEHNR, CDR2 FQNEAQ, per germline (reference sequence). The CDR3 is 16 amino acids. In nucleotides, the CDR3 is TGTGCCAGCAGCCCGAGGCCAGCGGGTCGCTACAATGAGCAGTTCTTC. It encodes CASSPRPAGRYNEQFF.

This clonotype was detected ten times or more. The CDR3 DNA sequence: TGTGCCAGCAGCCAGAGCGGGAGGGCCAAGTATGAGCAGTTCTTC. Its translation is CASSQSGRAKYEQFF. The V call is TRBV5-6, the J call TRBJ2-1; 10 bases are a match to TRBD2. CDR3 length: 15 residues. Germline assignment: CDR1 SGHDT and CDR2 YYEEEE. V dropped 4 bases and J dropped 8; count of bases not matched to a gene: 9.

This clonotype was recorded at least ten times. CDR3 bases: TGTGTCACCTCCCAGTGGAGGCAAGAGACCCAGTACTTC. This translates into CVTSQWRQETQYF. The rearrangement links TRBV28 to TRBJ2-5; maybe TRBD2 (5 bases). The germline CDR1 and CDR2 sequences are MDHEN and SYDVKM. The CDR3 loop spans 13 amino acids.

This clonotype was counted at least ten times. CDR3 coding DNA: TGTGCCAGCAGTGACGGGGGCCCCTACAATGAGCAGTTCTTC. Protein sequence: CASSDGGPYNEQFF. The chain employs TRBV2 and TRBJ2-1; TRBD1 or TRBD2 may be the D gene (6 bases each). Trimming cost V 3 bases and J 2 bases, with 8 bases left between them. The CDR3 contains 14 residues. Germline V gene data show CDR1 as SNHLY and CDR2 as FYNNEI.

CDR3 DNA sequence: TGTGCCTGGAGTGTCCCGGGGGCCGGGGAGCTGTTTTTT. It specifies CAWSVPGAGELFF. V is TRBV30 and J is TRBJ2-2; D is possibly TRBD2 (6 bases). Germline V CDR1 and CDR2: GTSNPN, SVGIG (reference sequence). The CDR3 has 13 amino acids. Trimming removed 0 bases at V and 6 bases at J, with 8 bases between.

There are many counts of this clonotype. The V gene is TRBV27, the J gene TRBJ2-1; the D gene is possibly TRBD2 (6 bases). CDR1 is MNHEY and CDR2 is SMNVEV in the germline V gene (reference sequence). The CDR3 is made up of 18 amino acids. V lost 8 bases and J lost 5, with 28 bases in between. DNA of the CDR3: TGTGCCAGCTGCCGCATAGCCCAGCCGGGACTTATCAACAATGAGCAGTTCTTC. This codes for CASCRIAQPGLINNEQFF.

This clonotype occurred many times. The DNA for the CDR3 is TGTGCCAGCAGCTTAGTTGTGGGAGGGTACGAAGATACGCAGTATTTT. Translation: CASSLVVGGYEDTQYF. The genes are TRBV7-9 and TRBJ2-3, with 7 bases identical to TRBD2. The germline CDR1 and CDR2 sequences are SEHNR and FQNEAQ (reference sequence). This CDR3 is built from 16 residues. After removal of 1 base from V and 5 bases from J, the junction contained 9 bases not matched to a gene.

This clonotype was recorded many times. V is TRBV3-1 and J is TRBJ2-3; D not resolved. Germline CDR1 LGHDT, CDR2 YNNKEL (reference sequence). CDR3 length: 13 residues. Trimming left V 7 bases short and J 0 bases short, with 8 bases between. Written as DNA, the CDR3 is TGTGCCAGCACCGGGCATAGCACAGATACGCAGTATTTT. It is translated as CASTGHSTDTQYF.

This clonotype was seen ten or more times. CDR3 sequence reads: CASSPTIWGSGELFF. CDR3 in DNA: TGCGCCAGCAGCCCTACTATATGGGGGTCCGGGGAGCTGTTTTTT. The J gene is TRBJ2-2, the V gene TRBV5-1; D may match TRBD1 or TRBD2 (5 bases each). V was trimmed by 4 bases and J by 6 bases, leaving 16 bases between them. The CDR3 has 15 amino acids. Germline CDR1 SGHRS, CDR2 YFSETQ.

This clonotype was seen ten or more times. The chain employs TRBV24-1 and TRBJ2-3; D unclear. V was shortened by 0 bases and J by 0 bases, with 6 bases between the two germline ends. Germline V gene data show CDR1 as KGHDR and CDR2 as SFDVKD. The length of the CDR3 is 15 residues. The CDR3 is CATSDLVGSTDTQYF. CDR3 DNA sequence: TGTGCCACCAGTGATTTGGTTGGCAGCACAGATACGCAGTATTTT.

This clonotype showed up many times. This chain links TRBV12-3 or TRBV12-4 with TRBJ2-1, with 8 bases aligning to TRBD2. CDR3 size: 14 residues. J was trimmed by 1 base and V by 10 bases; bases with no gene match: 6. In DNA, the CDR3 is TGTGCCACCTCTGGGACTAGGTCCTACAATGAGCAGTTCTTC. The encoded protein is CATSGTRSYNEQFF.

This clonotype was observed many times. V is TRBV6-1 and J is TRBJ2-7, with TRBD1 matching 8 bases. V was pared by 7 bases and J by 6 bases, with 8 bases of the junction left unmatched. Per the germline V gene, CDR1 is MNHNS and CDR2 is SASEGT. CDR3 size: 13 residues. CDR3 in DNA: TGTGCCAGCACAGGACAGGGATCTTCCGAGCAGTACTTC. It is translated as CASTGQGSSEQYF.

This clonotype was found a few times. This chain connects TRBV5-6 to TRBJ1-5; D is uncertain. The germline V and J ends were trimmed by 0 bases and 9 bases, with 13 bases remaining between them. Germline V gives CDR1 SGHDT, CDR2 YYEEEE. This CDR3 has 14 amino acids. CDR3 DNA: TGTGCCAGCAGCTTGGCCGGACTGGCGGGGCCCCAGCATTTT. This translates into CASSLAGLAGPQHF.

The chain uses TRBV19 and TRBJ1-5, with no clear D. The CDR3 totals 15 residues. Trimming removed 3 bases from V and 0 bases from J, with 9 bases in between. Looked up from germline, CDR1 is LNHDA and CDR2 is SQIVND (reference sequence). CDR3 bases: TGTGCCAGTAGTATGGCGGTCAATAGCAATCAGCCCCAGCATTTT. Residues: CASSMAVNSNQPQHF.

In this sample, this clonotype turned up many times. V and J are TRBV6-2 or TRBV6-3 and TRBJ1-5, with no clear D. Germline CDR1 reads MNHEY; CDR2 reads SVGEGT. The CDR3 contains 14 residues. Trimming removed 7 bases at V and 6 bases at J, with 16 bases between. Written as DNA, the CDR3 is TGTGCCAGCACCAACACGTGGGAGAGTCAGCCCCAGCATTTT. It is translated as CASTNTWESQPQHF.

The table lists this clonotype with many counts. The CDR3: CASSSRLAGGNEQFF. The CDR3 bases are TGTGCCAGCAGCTCTCGACTAGCGGGAGGAAATGAGCAGTTCTTC. This chain joins TRBV11-2 and TRBJ2-1; 13 nucleotides line up with TRBD2. Germline trimming cut 4 bases from V and 7 bases from J; bases unmatched to any gene: 4. Germline V CDR1 and CDR2: SGHAT, FQNNGV. The CDR3 sequence is 15 residues long.

This clonotype was seen many times. V gene TRBV9 combines with J gene TRBJ1-1; D remains ambiguous. Germline V gene lookup returns CDR1 SGDLS and CDR2 YYNGEE. V shed 4 bases and J shed 1 base, with 11 bases lying between them. CDR3 length: 14 amino acids. CDR3 amino acids: CASSLEDGNTEAFF. The CDR3 coding sequence is TGTGCCAGCAGCCTCGAAGACGGGAACACTGAAGCTTTCTTT.

This clonotype came up a few times. The genes are TRBV7-9 and TRBJ2-1; 8 nucleotides line up with TRBD2. The J segment lost 13 bases and the V segment lost 3 bases, leaving 11 bases of the junction unmatched. The CDR3 runs to 14 residues. Germline assignment: CDR1 SEHNR and CDR2 FQNEAQ (reference sequence). The CDR3: CASSFQRTSQHQFF. In DNA, the CDR3 is TGTGCCAGCAGCTTCCAGCGGACTAGCCAACACCAGTTCTTC.